This is a list of T cell receptor beta chains from one sample in a study of blood T cell repertoires in COVID-19. Data came from immunoSEQ multiplex PCR; TCRdb stores just in-frame clones and leaves some out. The data contain fewer than 300,000 clones, roughly 92% of them singletons. Sequenced sample: peripheral blood. Receptors originate from a woman aged 25 to 39 with COVID-19, enrolled during active disease. Both conserved end residues are part of each CDR3. A D gene is named only where the DNA matches it firmly. Only part of the rows carry a size: once, few, many, or a class if the clone is expanded.

v_gene	d_gene	j_gene	abundance	CDR3aa	CDR3nt
TRBV2	TRBD1	TRBJ1-4	NA	CASTWGGQGTTNEKLFF	TGTGCCAGCACCTGGGGGGGACAGGGGACGACTAATGAAAAACTGTTTTTT
TRBV10-1	TRBD1	TRBJ2-2	NA	CASSGDRGWTGELFF	TGCGCCAGCAGTGGCGACAGGGGATGGACCGGGGAGCTGTTTTTT
TRBV20-1	NA	TRBJ2-7	NA	CSVSVNYEQYF	TGCAGTGTAAGCGTCAATTACGAGCAGTACTTC
TRBV5-6	NA	TRBJ1-1	NA	CASSLQGDDTEAFF	TGTGCCAGCAGCTTACAGGGCGACGACACTGAAGCTTTCTTT
TRBV5-1	TRBD1	TRBJ2-2	few	CASSQDRVLRTGELFF	TGCGCCAGCAGCCAAGACAGGGTGCTACGGACCGGGGAGCTGTTTTTT
TRBV6-5	NA	TRBJ1-4	NA	CASSLGGSNEKLFF	TGTGCCAGCAGCCTGGGAGGGTCTAATGAAAAACTGTTTTTT
TRBV27	NA	TRBJ2-7	NA	CASSSGLKVYEQYF	TGTGCCAGCAGTTCCGGACTCAAAGTCTACGAGCAGTACTTC
TRBV30	TRBD1	TRBJ1-1	NA	CAWGTGGNTEAFF	TGTGCCTGGGGGACAGGAGGAAACACTGAAGCTTTCTTT
TRBV28	NA	TRBJ1-5	NA	CASSWNSGGWGNQPQHF	TGTGCCAGCAGTTGGAACTCGGGAGGTTGGGGCAATCAGCCCCAGCATTTT
TRBV27	NA	TRBJ2-5	NA	CASSLGGAGETQYF	TGTGCCAGCAGTTTAGGGGGGGCAGGAGAGACCCAGTACTTC
TRBV19	NA	TRBJ1-4	NA	CASSKTGGTNEKLFF	TGTGCCAGTAGTAAAACAGGTGGAACTAATGAAAAACTGTTTTTT
TRBV2	TRBD2	TRBJ2-7	NA	CASRGTSISEQYF	TGTGCCAGCAGAGGGACTAGCATCTCCGAGCAGTACTTC
TRBV6-5	TRBD1	TRBJ1-2	NA	CASSYSINTGGGYTF	TGTGCCAGCAGTTACTCGATAAATACAGGGGGTGGCTACACCTTC
TRBV18	NA	TRBJ1-1	NA	CASSSVSAEAFF	TGTGCCAGCTCATCAGTTAGCGCTGAAGCTTTCTTT
TRBV19	NA	TRBJ1-1	NA	CASISSTSMNTEAFF	TGTGCCAGCATTTCGTCGACATCAATGAACACTGAAGCTTTCTTT
TRBV2	NA	TRBJ1-5	NA	CASTQVSNQPQHF	TGTGCCAGCACTCAGGTTAGCAATCAGCCCCAGCATTTT
TRBV2	TRBD1	TRBJ1-1	NA	CASKSDRGLFAFF	TGTGCCAGCAAATCGGACAGGGGGCTTTTCGCTTTCTTT
TRBV7-9	NA	TRBJ2-6	NA	CASSSTEGANVLTF	TGTGCCAGCAGCTCGACAGAGGGGGCCAACGTCCTGACTTTC
TRBV11-2	NA	TRBJ1-1	NA	CASSNPSGVNTEAFF	TGTGCCAGCAGCAACCCGTCGGGGGTGAACACTGAAGCTTTCTTT
TRBV2	NA	TRBJ1-5	NA	CASSPGGNQPQHF	TGTGCCAGCTCCCCGGGAGGCAATCAGCCCCAGCATTTT
TRBV5-4	TRBD1	TRBJ2-7	NA	CASSQPPTGERREQYF	TGTGCCAGCAGTCAGCCACCCACAGGGGAACGAAGGGAGCAGTACTTC
TRBV7-2	TRBD2	TRBJ2-2	NA	CASSPSGRNTGELFF	TGTGCCAGCAGCCCGAGCGGGAGGAACACCGGGGAGCTGTTTTTT
TRBV4-1	NA	TRBJ1-1	NA	CASSQDRREVRIQAFF	TGCGCCAGCAGCCAAGACCGCAGGGAAGTCCGCATCCAAGCTTTCTTT
TRBV30	NA	TRBJ1-4	NA	CASGTTRANEKLFF	TGTGCCTCAGGGACTACACGCGCTAATGAAAAACTGTTTTTT
TRBV14	TRBD1	TRBJ2-7	NA	CASSQRTGSYEQYF	TGTGCCAGCAGCCAAAGGACAGGATCCTACGAGCAGTACTTC
TRBV27	NA	TRBJ2-7	NA	CASRLTGIPYEQYF	TGTGCCAGCAGACTTACAGGGATCCCCTACGAGCAGTACTTC
TRBV19	TRBD1	TRBJ2-2	once	CASSPYRGTGELFF	TGTGCCAGTAGTCCCTACAGGGGCACCGGGGAGCTGTTTTTT
TRBV27	NA	TRBJ1-1	NA	CASVSRQNTEAFF	TGTGCCAGCGTATCTCGACAGAACACTGAAGCTTTCTTT
TRBV19	TRBD1	TRBJ2-6	NA	CASTPRGDRGYSGANVLTF	TGTGCCAGTACCCCGAGGGGGGACAGGGGCTATTCTGGGGCCAACGTCCTGACTTTC
TRBV5-1	TRBD1	TRBJ2-7	NA	CASSFKAGGAEQYF	TGCGCCAGCAGCTTTAAGGCAGGGGGCGCGGAGCAGTACTTC
TRBV7-2	NA	TRBJ2-2	NA	CASSGRGTGELFF	TGTGCCAGCAGCGGCAGAGGGACCGGGGAGCTGTTTTTT
TRBV6-5	NA	TRBJ1-3	NA	CASSYSSDSGNTIYF	TGTGCCAGCAGTTACTCGTCAGACTCTGGAAACACCATATATTTT
TRBV30	TRBD1	TRBJ2-5	NA	CAWNRDRGQETQYF	TGTGCCTGGAACCGGGACAGGGGGCAAGAGACCCAGTACTTC
TRBV3-1/TRBV3-2	TRBD2	TRBJ2-5	NA	CASSQNWGGVGETQYF	TGTGCCAGCAGCCAAAACTGGGGGGGAGTCGGGGAGACCCAGTACTTC
TRBV6-9	TRBD1	TRBJ1-2	NA	CASSYSNRGGYTF	TGTGCCAGCAGTTATTCAAACAGGGGTGGCTACACCTTC
TRBV5-1	NA	TRBJ1-1	NA	CASSIQGSPEAFF	TGCGCCAGCAGCATACAGGGATCCCCCGAAGCTTTCTTT
TRBV19	NA	TRBJ2-5	NA	CASSRGSLGETQYF	TGTGCCAGTAGTCGGGGTTCCTTGGGCGAGACCCAGTACTTC
TRBV30	NA	TRBJ1-5	few	CAWSVPIQPQHF	TGTGCCTGGAGTGTACCTATTCAGCCCCAGCATTTT
TRBV2	NA	TRBJ2-7	NA	CASSSDRSSYEQYF	TGTGCCAGCAGTTCAGACAGATCATCCTACGAGCAGTACTTC
TRBV6-5	NA	TRBJ1-1	NA	CASSLRALLTEAFF	TGTGCCAGCAGTCTGCGGGCCCTACTCACTGAAGCTTTCTTT
TRBV7-2	TRBD1	TRBJ2-7	NA	CASSAGQGYDEQYF	TGTGCCAGCAGCGCGGGACAGGGGTATGACGAGCAGTACTTC
TRBV9	TRBD1	TRBJ1-1	NA	CASSVAPAGGDTEAFF	TGTGCCAGCAGCGTCGCCCCCGCAGGGGGAGACACTGAAGCTTTCTTT
TRBV18	TRBD2	TRBJ2-1	NA	CASSPGLATDEQFF	TGTGCCAGCTCCCCTGGACTAGCGACCGATGAGCAGTTCTTC
TRBV11-2	NA	TRBJ1-3	NA	CASSSPSSRNTIYF	TGTGCCAGCAGCTCCCCCAGCAGCAGGAACACCATATATTTT
TRBV25-1	TRBD1	TRBJ1-1	NA	CASSEWAFRDRAEAFF	TGTGCCAGCAGTGAATGGGCTTTTAGGGACAGGGCTGAAGCTTTCTTT
TRBV19	NA	TRBJ1-2	NA	CASSAATGYYGYTF	TGTGCCAGTAGTGCGGCCACAGGGTACTATGGCTACACCTTC
TRBV6-5	NA	TRBJ1-6	NA	CASSYSGAGNSPLHF	TGTGCCAGCAGTTACTCGGGGGCAGGAAATTCACCCCTCCACTTT
TRBV5-4	NA	TRBJ2-2	NA	CASGPRTLINTGELFF	TGTGCCAGCGGACCACGGACTTTAATAAACACCGGGGAGCTGTTTTTT
TRBV29-1	NA	TRBJ1-6	NA	CSVVRAYNSPLHF	TGCAGCGTTGTTCGCGCTTATAATTCACCCCTCCACTTT